This TCR beta chain was recovered during a study of lymphopenia after photon versus proton radiotherapy. Study results and limitations: Oligoclonal CD8+ Temra expansion after nadir drove photon patients' diversity drop. Post-nadir TCR diversity decline inversely tracked overall survival among those who died. Proton therapy kept repertoires fairly stable, unlike photons, which gained effector/memory cells.

This clone was found once. Its antigen remains unknown. CDR1 MDHEN and CDR2 SYDVKM come from the germline V gene. V was clipped by 6 bases and J by 3 bases; unmatched bases: 7. The CDR3 spans 15 residues. Data came from immunoSEQ multiplex PCR; TCRdb stores just in-frame clones and leaves some out. The table records 20,000 to 30,000 clones, 82% of them present only once. J is TRBJ2-7 and V is TRBV28; 11 bases are shared with TRBD1. The sequencing used peripheral blood, collected from a patient treated with proton-based radiotherapy. This TCR was recovered from a woman aged 65 to 85 with pancreatic cancer. The CDR3 coding sequence is TGTGCCAGCAGCCAAGGGACAGGGGGTCGCTACGAGCAGTACTTC. Residues: CASSQGTGGRYEQYF.